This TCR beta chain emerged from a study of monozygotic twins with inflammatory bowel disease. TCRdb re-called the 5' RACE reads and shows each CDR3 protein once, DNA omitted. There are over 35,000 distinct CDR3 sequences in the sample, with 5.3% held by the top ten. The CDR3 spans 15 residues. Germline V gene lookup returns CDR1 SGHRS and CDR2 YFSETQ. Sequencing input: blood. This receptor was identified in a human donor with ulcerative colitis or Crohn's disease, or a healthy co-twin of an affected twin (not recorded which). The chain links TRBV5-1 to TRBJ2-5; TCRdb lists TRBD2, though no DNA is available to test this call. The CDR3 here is CASTPGTSGEETQYF.